This passage covers 32 T cell receptor beta chains from one sample sequenced in a study of T cell clones after liver transplantation (dated by TCRdb to 2018 to 2020). The method was the immunoSEQ multiplex PCR assay. The immuneACCESS repertoire file appears here via TCRdb, limited to in-frame rearrangements. These files lack a portion of the clones; in checked studies, under half of the deficit traces to unresolved V genes, and the cause of the others is not known. The table for this sample lists fewer than 85,000 clones; over 65% of them were counted only once. The ten largest make up about 2.5% of the sample. The sample was CD4+ T cells from blood, taken at the 22-month timepoint. These TCRs come from a human patient who received a liver transplant. Following a transplant, a fraction of the T cells may be traceable to the graft donor.

The chain couples TRBV7-2 to TRBJ2-1, with D possibly matching TRBD1 (5 bases). CDR1 and CDR2 (germline): SGHTA, FQGNSA. V lost 1 base to trimming and J lost 5 bases, with 9 bases between them. This CDR3 region has 14 residues. CDR3 sequence: CASSLESRDNEQFF. The CDR3, as DNA: TGTGCCAGCAGCTTAGAAAGCAGGGACAATGAGCAGTTCTTC.

The chain combines TRBV7-9 with TRBJ2-7; possibly TRBD1 for D (6 bases). In germline, CDR1 is SEHNR, CDR2 FQNEAQ (reference sequence). With 5 bases removed from V and 6 bases from J, the gap between germline ends came to 17 bases. The CDR3 is 14 residues long. CDR3 loop: CASSLRQATAEQYF. The CDR3 nucleotides read TGTGCCAGCAGCCTACGACAGGCCACGGCCGAGCAGTACTTC. Based on the CDR3 plus reference TRBV7-9 and TRBJ2-7, the full variable domain is DTGVSQNPRHKITKRGQNVTFRCDPISEHNRLYWYRQTLGQGPEFLTYFQNEAQLEKSRLLSDRFSAERPKGSFSTLEIQRTEQGDSAMYLCASSLRQATAEQYFGPGTRLTVT.

The chain is built from TRBV9 and TRBJ2-3; D is undetermined. Trimming cost V 2 bases and J 0 bases, with 13 bases left between them. Germline assignment: CDR1 SGDLS and CDR2 YYNGEE. The CDR3 has 16 residues. The CDR3 spells CASSVRPTTSTDTQYF. The CDR3 DNA sequence: TGTGCCAGCAGCGTCCGCCCGACAACTAGCACAGATACGCAGTATTTT.

This clone was seen only a few times. The chain couples TRBV10-1 to TRBJ2-7, with 7 bases aligning to TRBD2. V gave up 7 bases and J gave up 3 bases; unmatched junction bases: 9. CDR1 and CDR2 from the germline V gene are WNHNN and SYGVQD (reference sequence). The CDR3 has 14 residues. Here the CDR3 DNA reads TGCGCCAGCATTATTACTAGCGCAGACTACGAGCAGTACTTC. This gives the protein CASIITSADYEQYF.

By share, this clone counts as medium-sized. This chain connects TRBV7-9 to TRBJ1-3; TRBD1 agrees at 9 bases. The CDR3 contains 15 residues. V was pared by 5 bases and J by 4 bases, with 6 bases of the junction left unmatched. Germline V gene sequence: CDR1 SEHNR, CDR2 FQNEAQ (reference sequence). The chain's CDR3 is CASSLTGGYGNTIYF. The CDR3 coding sequence is TGTGCCAGCAGCCTAACAGGGGGCTACGGAAACACCATATATTTT.

The chain combines TRBV7-2 with TRBJ2-7; 14 bases are shared with TRBD2. V lost 5 bases, J lost 6 bases, and 9 bases stayed unmatched. Germline CDR1 reads SGHTA; CDR2 reads FQGNSA. The CDR3 is made up of 16 amino acids. CDR3 nucleotides: TGTGCCAGCAGCCGACAGTCGACTAGCGGGGGGGCCGAGCAGTACTTC. Residues: CASSRQSTSGGAEQYF. Complete variable domain (other parts from reference TRBV7-2 and TRBJ2-7): GAGVSQSPSNKVTEKGKDVELRCDPISGHTALYWYRQSLGQGLEFLIYFQGNSAPDKSGLPSDRFSAERTGGSVSTLTIQRTQQEDSAVYLCASSRQSTSGGAEQYFGPGTRLTVT.

The chain carries TRBV2 and TRBJ2-1; D perhaps matches TRBD2 (6 bases). Germline V gene data show CDR1 as SNHLY and CDR2 as FYNNEI. The CDR3 extends over 14 amino acids. V was trimmed by 5 bases and J by 6 bases, leaving 14 bases between them. Here the CDR3 DNA reads TGTGCCAGCAGTCGCGGGGTAGGACTCAATGAGCAGTTCTTC. It translates to CASSRGVGLNEQFF. Full variable domain (outside the CDR3, taken from reference TRBV2 and TRBJ2-1): EPEVTQTPSHQVTQMGQEVILRCVPISNHLYFYWYRQILGQKVEFLVSFYNNEISEKSEIFDDQFSVERPDGSNFTLKIRSTKLEDSAMYFCASSRGVGLNEQFFGPGTRLTVL.

The rearrangement uses TRBV19 and TRBJ2-5; D gene ambiguous. Germline assignment: CDR1 LNHDA and CDR2 SQIVND (reference sequence). V gave up 4 bases and J gave up 2 bases, with 11 bases separating them. The CDR3 has 14 amino acids. CDR3 bases: TGTGCCAGTAGTAATCTCCACGGGCAAGAGACCCAGTACTTC. Encoded protein: CASSNLHGQETQYF.

J is TRBJ1-5 and V is TRBV19, with D hard to call. The germline CDR1 and CDR2 sequences are LNHDA and SQIVND (reference sequence). Trimming cost V 8 bases and J 1 base, with 12 bases left between them. The CDR3 has 14 residues. This CDR3 is CASFSGVSNQPQHF. CDR3 in DNA: TGTGCCAGTTTTTCCGGGGTCAGCAATCAGCCCCAGCATTTT. The full variable domain, with the rest looked up from reference TRBV19 and TRBJ1-5, is DGGITQSPKYLFRKEGQNVTLSCEQNLNHDAMYWYRQDPGQGLRLIYYSQIVNDFQKGDIAEGYSVSREKKESFPLTVTSAQKNPTAFYLCASFSGVSNQPQHFGDGTRLSIL.

The chain couples TRBV19 to TRBJ2-2, with 10 bases that match TRBD1. Trimming removed 3 bases from V and 9 bases from J; junction bases left unmatched: 10. The CDR3 covers 16 residues. Per germline, CDR1 LNHDA and CDR2 SQIVND (reference sequence). In DNA, the CDR3 is TGTGCCAGTAGTATGATAGGCGACAGGGGGCAAAGGGAGCTGTTTTTT. Its translation: CASSMIGDRGQRELFF.

The V gene is TRBV4-3, the J gene TRBJ1-4, with D unclear. Trimming cost V 0 bases and J 7 bases, with 12 bases left between them. CDR1 and CDR2 from the germline V gene are LGHNA and YSLEER. The CDR3 is 15 amino acids. CDR3 region: CASSQEWGEAEKLFF. The CDR3 coding sequence is TGCGCCAGCAGCCAAGAATGGGGAGAGGCTGAAAAACTGTTTTTT.

The J gene is TRBJ2-7, the V gene TRBV4-2; possibly TRBD1 for D (6 bases). The CDR3 has 14 residues. In germline, CDR1 is LGHNA, CDR2 YNFKEQ. V was trimmed by 5 bases and J by 3 bases, leaving 14 bases between them. The CDR3 DNA sequence: TGTGCCAGCAGCACCCGGGACAAAGACTACGAGCAGTACTTC. Amino acids: CASSTRDKDYEQYF.

The V and J genes are TRBV6-5 and TRBJ1-5; 8 bases map to TRBD1. Germline loops: CDR1 MNHEY, CDR2 SVGAGI. V lost 6 bases to trimming and J lost 6 bases; unmatched junction nucleotides: 7. This CDR3 comprises 14 residues. The CDR3 is CASSDRGQGQPQHF. The CDR3 DNA sequence: TGTGCCAGCAGCGACAGGGGTCAAGGTCAGCCCCAGCATTTT.

This chain uses TRBV9 with TRBJ2-6; the D gene could be TRBD1 or TRBD2 (5 bases each). V lost 7 bases to trimming and J lost 0 bases, with 5 bases between them. The CDR3 extends over 13 amino acids. The germline V gene encodes CDR1 SGDLS and CDR2 YYNGEE. The CDR3 coding sequence is TGTGCCAGCGGGGGCTCTGGGGCCAACGTCCTGACTTTC. It encodes CASGGSGANVLTF.

The count of this clone is one. One end of the junction is discordant with germline, which a read error may explain. The chain has TRBV7-7 and TRBJ2-2; D is undetermined. This CDR3 is 15 amino acids long. The germline gives CDR1 SSHAT, CDR2 FNYEAQ (reference sequence). The CDR3 coding sequence is TGTGCTAGCAGCTTAGATAATGTGGGCACCGGGGAGCTGTTTTTT. Protein product: CASSLDNVGTGELFF.

The chain is built from TRBV18 and TRBJ2-1; 8 bases are shared with TRBD2. CDR1 and CDR2 (germline): KGHSH, LQKENI. The J segment lost 8 bases and the V segment lost 6 bases, leaving 6 bases of the junction unmatched. The CDR3 runs 13 residues. The CDR3 DNA reads as TGTGCCAGCTCCCTACGGGAGGGCGATGAGCAGTTCTTC. This sequence encodes CASSLREGDEQFF.

This clone was seen a handful of times. The chain carries TRBV7-2 and TRBJ2-2; D unresolved. The length of the CDR3 is 16 residues. The germline V gene has CDR1 SGHTA and CDR2 FQGNSA. V dropped 3 bases and J dropped 0 bases, with 11 bases sitting between them. The chain's CDR3 is CASSLFLGSNTGELFF. For the CDR3, the DNA is TGTGCCAGCAGCTTGTTTTTGGGTTCGAACACCGGGGAGCTGTTTTTT.

This chain connects TRBV7-3 to TRBJ2-2; D is unclear. CDR1 and CDR2 from the germline V gene are SGHTA and FQGTGA. This CDR3 spans 13 amino acids. Trimming pared 4 bases from V and 0 bases from J, leaving 3 bases between. Here the CDR3 DNA reads TGTGCCAGCAGCTCCGCGAACACCGGGGAGCTGTTTTTT. Translated: CASSSANTGELFF.

The gene calls are TRBV5-1 and TRBJ2-2; D perhaps matches TRBD1 (6 bases). The CDR3 is made up of 14 amino acids. Trimming shortened V by 4 bases and J by 1 base, and 8 bases separated the two germline ends. CDR1 and CDR2 from the germline V gene are SGHRS and YFSETQ. The CDR3 bases are TGCGCCAGCAGCGGGGGACAGAACACCGGGGAGCTGTTTTTT. It yields the protein CASSGGQNTGELFF. Complete variable domain (other parts from reference TRBV5-1 and TRBJ2-2): KAGVTQTPRYLIKTRGQQVTLSCSPISGHRSVSWYQQTPGQGLQFLFEYFSETQRNKGNFPGRFSGRQFSNSRSEMNVSTLELGDSALYLCASSGGQNTGELFFGEGSRLTVL.

This clone was counted between two and nine times. J is TRBJ2-2 and V is TRBV5-1; D remains unclear. V dropped 1 base and J dropped 6 bases, with 4 bases sitting between them. The germline V gene encodes CDR1 SGHRS and CDR2 YFSETQ. CDR3 length equals 12 residues. The CDR3 loop reads CASSLPSGELFF. CDR3 sequence (DNA): TGCGCCAGCAGCTTGCCCTCCGGGGAGCTGTTTTTT.

V gene TRBV7-3 combines with J gene TRBJ2-5; 16 nucleotides agree with TRBD2. CDR1 is SGHTA, CDR2 FQGTGA, per germline. The trim removed 6 bases at V and 4 bases at J, leaving 8 bases unmatched. There are 17 residues in the CDR3. CDR3 sequence (DNA): TGTGCCAGCAGTCCCGGGACTAGCGGGAGGGCCGGAGAGACCCAGTACTTC. It is translated as CASSPGTSGRAGETQYF. Full variable domain (missing parts from reference TRBV7-3 and TRBJ2-5): GAGVSQTPSNKVTEKGKYVELRCDPISGHTALYWYRQSLGQGPEFLIYFQGTGAADDSGLPNDRFFAVRPEGSVSTLKIQRTERGDSAVYLCASSPGTSGRAGETQYFGPGTRLLVL.

This clone was observed a handful of times. The V and J genes are TRBV4-2 and TRBJ2-7; TRBD2 agrees at 9 bases. Trimming cost V 0 bases and J 3 bases; bases outside gene matches: 3. CDR1 LGHNA and CDR2 YNFKEQ come from the germline V gene. The CDR3 has 15 residues. CDR3 protein: CASSQDIAGVYEQYF. The CDR3 DNA reads TGTGCCAGCAGCCAAGATATAGCGGGAGTCTACGAGCAGTACTTC.

The gene calls are TRBV16 and TRBJ1-5, with 7 bases matching TRBD1. This CDR3 is built from 16 residues. Germline V lookup: CDR1 KGHSY, CDR2 FQNENV. The junction had 7 bases not matched to a gene; V was cut back by 2 bases and J by 3 bases. The CDR3 protein is CASSQQGGYTNQPQHF. DNA of the CDR3: TGTGCCAGCAGCCAACAGGGGGGGTACACCAATCAGCCCCAGCATTTT.

The rearrangement joins TRBV5-6 to TRBJ1-1, with a weak D call TRBD1 (5 bases). There are 15 residues in the CDR3. Trimming took 0 bases from V and 1 from J, leaving 10 bases between them. Germline V gives CDR1 SGHDT, CDR2 YYEEEE. The CDR3 nucleotides are TGTGCCAGCAGCTTGGATCGGGGGAAGAACACTGAAGCTTTCTTT. Protein: CASSLDRGKNTEAFF.

J is TRBJ2-2 and V is TRBV21-1; TRBD2 reflects the table's D call only, with no check against the DNA. TRBV21-1 is described as a pseudogene. The CDR3 has 15 residues. CDR3 protein: CASSREGRDTGELFF. DNA of the CDR3: TGTGCCAGCAGCAGGGAGGGCCGGGACACCGGGGAGCTGTTTTTT.

V and J are TRBV6-6 and TRBJ1-1, with unresolved D. The germline V gene encodes CDR1 MNHNY and CDR2 SVGAGI (reference sequence). The CDR3 length is 11 residues. With 2 bases removed from V and 11 bases from J, the gap between germline ends came to 9 bases. This CDR3 reads CASSYRALAFF. CDR3 DNA sequence: TGTGCCAGCAGTTACAGGGCCCTGGCTTTCTTT.

The rearrangement links TRBV5-4 to TRBJ1-4, with D uncertain. The V gene's germline CDR1 is SGHNT and CDR2 YYREEE (reference sequence). The ends were cut back, 4 bases at V and 8 bases at J, with 18 bases in the middle. CDR3 length: 15 amino acids. Written as DNA, the CDR3 is TGTGCCAGCAGCCCCGATATGCAGGTCGGGGAAAAACTGTTTTTT. Its protein product is CASSPDMQVGEKLFF.

In nucleotides, the CDR3 is TGTGCCAGCACCCTCGACAGGGGTAGGACCTACGAGCAGTACTTC. Protein product: CASTLDRGRTYEQYF. This chain connects TRBV6-6 to TRBJ2-7, with 8 bases fitting TRBD1. Germline loops: CDR1 MNHNY, CDR2 SVGAGI (reference sequence). V gave up 7 bases and J gave up 2 bases; unmatched junction bases: 10. The CDR3 is 15 residues long.

The chain uses TRBV4-1 and TRBJ1-2; D perhaps matches TRBD1 (5 bases). The germline V and J ends were trimmed by 3 bases and 8 bases, with 16 bases remaining between them. This CDR3 has 14 residues. The V gene's germline CDR1 is MGHRA and CDR2 YSYEKL. The DNA of the CDR3 is TGCGCCAGCAGCCAGAATGAAGGGGTCAGGGGCTACACCTTC. The encoded protein is CASSQNEGVRGYTF.

The chain is built from TRBV18 and TRBJ2-2, with no clear D. CDR3 length: 14 residues. Trimming removed 0 bases at V and 5 bases at J, with 7 bases between. Per germline, CDR1 KGHSH and CDR2 LQKENI. The CDR3 spells CASSPPELTGELFF. As DNA, the CDR3 is TGTGCCAGCTCACCACCGGAGTTAACCGGGGAGCTGTTTTTT.

This clone has a single count. This chain connects TRBV10-1 to TRBJ1-2, with D uncertain. Germline loops: CDR1 WNHNN, CDR2 SYGVQD (reference sequence). V was pared by 2 bases and J by 3 bases, with 22 bases between. CDR3 size: 18 residues. The CDR3 coding sequence is TGCGCCAGCAGTGAGCACGGAAGCTCCCATCCCCCCCACTATGGCTACACCTTC. It is translated as CASSEHGSSHPPHYGYTF.

The chain employs TRBV6-1 and TRBJ2-2; D gene ambiguous. Germline loops: CDR1 MNHNS, CDR2 SASEGT. Trimming pared 2 bases from V and 6 bases from J, leaving 13 bases between. CDR3 length: 15 residues. CDR3 residues: CASSEPPLAPGELFF. The CDR3 DNA sequence: TGTGCCAGCAGTGAACCCCCCCTTGCTCCCGGGGAGCTGTTTTTT.